These 18 T cell receptor beta chains share one sample of origin, sequenced in a study of regulatory T cells in long-lasting Graves disease. Libraries of TCR beta came from iRepertoire HTBI primers plus Arm-PCR of CDR3 regions. TCRdb recomputed calls from the multiplex PCR reads with MiXCR, one row per CDR3 protein. The table includes 530,000 or so distinct CDR3 sequences, more than 15% detected once. Time point meaning: newly diagnosed GD, antithyroid drugs for less than 3 months. After RNA was extracted from PBMCs, the TCR library was made from it. A further study also used this sample, focusing on T cells in Graves' hyperthyroidism and ophthalmopathy.

The sequenced sample was peripheral blood mononuclear cells (PBMCs), obtained at new diagnosis, from a patient treated with antithyroid drugs. The receptors here all came from a man younger than 30 with Graves disease.

This clonotype was seen a handful of times. This may come from a read error, since a much larger clone is one base off. The genes are TRBV20-1 and TRBJ2-3; TRBD2 agrees at 13 bases. Germline loops: CDR1 DFQATT, CDR2 SNEGSKA (reference sequence). J was trimmed by 10 bases and V by 6 bases; bases with no gene match: 13. The CDR3 is made up of 15 amino acids. This CDR3 reads CSAVTSGRVELPQYF. Written as DNA, the CDR3 is TGCAGTGCCGTAACTAGCGGGAGGGTCGAGTTGCCGCAGTATTTT.

The genes are TRBV2 and TRBJ2-7, with D possibly TRBD1 on 5 matching bases. The CDR3 loop spans 15 amino acids. Germline loops: CDR1 SNHLY, CDR2 FYNNEI. Deletions cut 8 bases from V and 5 bases from J, with 22 bases between. As DNA, the CDR3 is TGTGCCAGCCCGAAAGGGGATTTAGCTGCCGACGAGCAGTACTTC. Protein: CASPKGDLAADEQYF.

V gene TRBV20-1 combines with J gene TRBJ2-2; 16 bases agree with TRBD2. The CDR3 has 19 residues. CDR1 is DFQATT, CDR2 SNEGSKA, per germline (reference sequence). The ends lost 2 bases at V and 4 bases at J; junction bases unmatched: 10. The CDR3 loop reads CSARSEGLAGGYGTGELFF. The DNA of the CDR3 is TGCAGTGCTAGAAGTGAGGGACTAGCGGGAGGGTACGGCACCGGGGAGCTGTTTTTT.

The chain is built from TRBV27 and TRBJ2-7, with D hard to call. From germline, CDR1 is MNHEY and CDR2 SMNVEV (reference sequence). The CDR3 loop spans 13 amino acids. V was trimmed by 2 bases and J by 2 bases, leaving 7 bases between them. CDR3 residues: CASSLDFAYEQYF. The CDR3 DNA sequence: TGTGCCAGCAGTTTAGACTTCGCCTACGAGCAGTACTTC.

The chain has TRBV20-1 and TRBJ1-5; TRBD1 is a possible D gene (6 bases). V lost 1 base and J lost 13, with 38 bases in between. Germline V gene sequence: CDR1 DFQATT, CDR2 SNEGSKA (reference sequence). The CDR3 covers 20 residues. CDR3 loop: CSARGTDPSLATISREPQHF. The CDR3 bases are TGCAGTGCTAGAGGGACAGATCCAAGTCTCGCGACCATCAGTCGCGAACCTCAGCATTTT.

This clonotype was recorded at least ten times. The chain combines TRBV3-1 with TRBJ1-1, with 7 bases that match TRBD1. Germline assignment: CDR1 LGHDT and CDR2 YNNKEL (reference sequence). There are 12 residues in the CDR3. Losses at the gene ends were 4 bases for V and 11 bases for J; bases not matched to a gene: 7. DNA for the CDR3: TGTGCCAGCAGCCGGATGCAGGGGGACGCTTTCTTT. This codes for CASSRMQGDAFF.

This clonotype was counted at least ten times. The chain couples TRBV12-3 or TRBV12-4 to TRBJ1-1, with D possibly matching TRBD1 (6 bases). This CDR3 has 14 residues. Trimming removed 10 bases from V and 4 bases from J, with 19 bases in between. The CDR3 sequence: CATNRVETFTEAFF. DNA for the CDR3: TGTGCCACGAACAGGGTGGAAACATTCACTGAAGCTTTCTTT.

This clonotype was detected ten times or more. The chain recombines TRBV27 with TRBJ2-7, with 13 bases matching TRBD2. V was clipped by 2 bases and J by 6 bases; unmatched bases: 4. Germline V gene data show CDR1 as MNHEY and CDR2 as SMNVEV (reference sequence). CDR3 size: 15 residues. CDR3 nucleotide sequence: TGTGCCAGCAGTTTAGAGGGACTAGCGGGACGCGAGCAGTACTTC. Residues: CASSLEGLAGREQYF.

This clonotype appeared many times. The V gene is TRBV12-3 or TRBV12-4, the J gene TRBJ2-2, with D possibly being TRBD1 (6 bases). V was clipped by 6 bases and J by 5 bases, with 16 bases between them. The length of the CDR3 is 15 residues. As DNA, the CDR3 is TGTGCCAGCAGCTGGGTCTCAGGGGCGACCGGGGAGCTGTTTTTT. It specifies CASSWVSGATGELFF.

The chain joins TRBV6-2 or TRBV6-3 to TRBJ1-1, with 9 bases aligning to TRBD1. Looked up from germline, CDR1 is MNHEY and CDR2 is SVGEGT. The CDR3 length is 16 residues. V gave up 6 bases and J gave up 1 base; unmatched junction bases: 9. The CDR3 spells CASSPGTGRPNTEAFF. For the CDR3, the DNA is TGTGCCAGCAGCCCCGGGACAGGGAGACCGAACACTGAAGCTTTCTTT.

The rearrangement joins TRBV28 to TRBJ1-4; D ambiguous. Deletions cut 3 bases from V and 3 bases from J, with 17 bases between. The germline V gene has CDR1 MDHEN and CDR2 SYDVKM. The CDR3 is made up of 17 amino acids. The CDR3 DNA reads TGTGCCAGCAGTTTTCAAGGATCTTTAGCAGCTAATGAAAAACTGTTTTTT. It specifies CASSFQGSLAANEKLFF.

This rearrangement joins TRBV20-1 to TRBJ2-3; 7 positions match TRBD2. V shed 3 bases and J 0 bases; nucleotides not matched to a gene: 6. Germline lookup yields CDR1 DFQATT and CDR2 SNEGSKA (reference sequence). The CDR3 runs 15 residues. The CDR3 DNA follows: TGCAGTGCTAGTAGTTCTAGCGGTAGCACAGATACGCAGTATTTT. Protein: CSASSSSGSTDTQYF.

This clonotype was seen a few times. The chain recombines TRBV19 with TRBJ2-7; D gene ambiguous. From germline, CDR1 is LNHDA and CDR2 SQIVND (reference sequence). This CDR3 comprises 16 residues. V was pared by 9 bases and J by 5 bases, with 26 bases between. The CDR3 DNA sequence: TGTGCCAGCCGTCCGGCCGACACGCAGAATTGGGACGAGCAGTACTTC. It translates to CASRPADTQNWDEQYF.

This clonotype occurred many times. The J gene is TRBJ2-1, the V gene TRBV9, with 14 bases aligning to TRBD2. This CDR3 comprises 17 residues. V trimming: 0 bases; J trimming: 6 bases; junction bases outside the gene matches: 5. CDR1 SGDLS and CDR2 YYNGEE come from the germline V gene. In DNA form, the CDR3 reads TGTGCCAGCAGCGTAGCTCGCGGACTAGCGGGAGGCAATGAGCAGTTCTTC. Protein product: CASSVARGLAGGNEQFF.

The V call is TRBV20-1, the J call TRBJ2-5, with a tentative D call TRBD2 (5 bases). The CDR3 has 12 residues. Germline CDR1 and CDR2: DFQATT and SNEGSKA (reference sequence). The V gene lost 6 bases and the J gene lost 1 base, with 9 bases spanning the gap. The CDR3 DNA is TGCAGTGCCGAGGGTTTCCAAGAGACCCAGTACTTC. This encodes CSAEGFQETQYF.

This clonotype has just a few counts. This chain links TRBV20-1 with TRBJ2-2; the match to TRBD2 covers 7 bases. This CDR3 is built from 13 residues. Germline V gene data show CDR1 as DFQATT and CDR2 as SNEGSKA (reference sequence). Unmatched junction bases numbered 2, after V lost 7 bases and J lost 0 bases. CDR3 sequence: CSVAGTNTGELFF. CDR3 in DNA: TGCAGTGTAGCGGGTACGAACACCGGGGAGCTGTTTTTT.

This clonotype was seen ten or more times. J is TRBJ1-1 and V is TRBV3-1; 12 bases are shared with TRBD1. Trimming removed 1 base from V and 7 bases from J; junction bases left unmatched: 4. Germline CDR1 and CDR2: LGHDT and YNNKEL (reference sequence). The CDR3 has 15 amino acids. This chain's CDR3 is CASSQVGTGGYEAFF. CDR3 in DNA: TGTGCCAGCAGCCAAGTTGGGACAGGGGGCTATGAAGCTTTCTTT.

The chain links TRBV5-1 to TRBJ2-1, with 7 bases aligning to TRBD2. Trimming at V came to 3 bases and at J to 2 bases, leaving 11 bases not matched to a gene. Germline V CDR1 and CDR2: SGHRS, YFSETQ. The CDR3 is 17 residues long. The CDR3 loop reads CASSSRLSGETYNEQFF. The CDR3 nucleotides read TGCGCCAGCAGCTCCCGACTCAGCGGGGAGACCTACAATGAGCAGTTCTTC. Using reference TRBV5-1 and TRBJ2-1 for the parts outside the CDR3, the full variable domain is KAGVTQTPRYLIKTRGQQVTLSCSPISGHRSVSWYQQTPGQGLQFLFEYFSETQRNKGNFPGRFSGRQFSNSRSEMNVSTLELGDSALYLCASSSRLSGETYNEQFFGPGTRLTVL.